These T cell receptor beta chains were read from a single sample in a study of Ad26.COV2.S vaccination and SARS-CoV-2 variants. Produced via immunoSEQ multiplex PCR; TCRdb's table is partial and in-frame only. The profile shows around 340,000 clones, roughly 90% of them singletons. Sequences were derived from peripheral blood, sampled in a trial of Ad26.COV2.S vaccine versus placebo. All receptors derive from a person between 18 and 60 years old who received the Ad26.COV2.S COVID-19 vaccine or a placebo. Both conserved end residues are part of each CDR3.

cdr3_aa | j_call | v_call
CASSLNTGELFF | TRBJ2-2 | TRBV5-4
CASSQGRDSYEAYEQYF | TRBJ2-7 | TRBV4-1
CASSLLAGETGELFF | TRBJ2-2 | TRBV5-1
CASALTGGSYTF | TRBJ1-2 | TRBV12-5
CASSLGGVTEAFF | TRBJ1-1 | TRBV7-9
CASSHSLTGEQYF | TRBJ2-7 | TRBV7-2
CASSLLLSPYEQYF | TRBJ2-7 | TRBV27
CASSSPGPSHEQYF | TRBJ2-7 | TRBV27
CASSASEVRTAYEQYF | TRBJ2-7 | TRBV6-6
CASSLNGGGQETQYF | TRBJ2-5 | TRBV5-1
CASSVPGQKFAGELFF | TRBJ2-2 | TRBV5-4
CAWSDWEASDRVRNEQFF | TRBJ2-1 | TRBV30
CASSVAIAPKPGAPSPEAFF | TRBJ1-1 | TRBV9
CASSLVSQGAMDGYTF | TRBJ1-2 | TRBV7-6
CASSPTSLRGQRQFF | TRBJ2-1 | TRBV5-6
CASSQVSPLGYTF | TRBJ1-2 | TRBV3-1/TRBV3-2
CAISESGLGEQFF | TRBJ2-1 | TRBV10-3
CASSYSWTGDYEQYF | TRBJ2-7 | TRBV6-5
CASSWTSNEQFF | TRBJ2-1 | TRBV5-4
CASSFGLGGEQFF | TRBJ2-1 | TRBV9